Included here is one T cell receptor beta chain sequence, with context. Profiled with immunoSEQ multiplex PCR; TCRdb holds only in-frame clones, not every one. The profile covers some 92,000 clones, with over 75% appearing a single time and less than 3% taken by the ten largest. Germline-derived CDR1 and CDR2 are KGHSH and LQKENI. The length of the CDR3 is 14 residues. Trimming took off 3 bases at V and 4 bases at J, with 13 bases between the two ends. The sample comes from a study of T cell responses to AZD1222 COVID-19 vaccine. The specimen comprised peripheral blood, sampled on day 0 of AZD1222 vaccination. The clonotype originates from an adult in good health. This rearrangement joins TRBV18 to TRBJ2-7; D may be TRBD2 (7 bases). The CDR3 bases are TGTGCCAGCTCACCCGAGGGGGGGTCATACGAGCAGTACTTC. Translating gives CASSPEGGSYEQYF. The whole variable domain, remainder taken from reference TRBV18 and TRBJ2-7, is NAGVMQNPRHLVRRRGQEARLRCSPMKGHSHVYWYRQLPEEGLKFMVYLQKENIIDESGMPKERFSAEFPKEGPSILRIQQVVRGDSAAYFCASSPEGGSYEQYFGPGTRLTVT.